The sequence of this TCR beta chain was determined in a study of cytomegalovirus exposure and HLA in healthy donors. Trimming at V came to 7 bases and at J to 1 base, leaving 5 bases not matched to a gene. This CDR3 contains 15 residues. The germline V gene encodes CDR1 LNHDA and CDR2 SQIVND (reference sequence). For this clone: Its antigen is unidentified.

Whole-study results and caveats: Cytomegalovirus-associated TCR beta chains were listed, numbering roughly 150.

The primer mix had 60 Vbeta and 13 Jbeta primers. This table comes from immunoSEQ multiplex PCR, and its TCRdb copy is limited to in-frame clones, with some not included. This table holds approximately 190,000 clones, around four fifths found once. Sequenced input: PBMCs. V gene TRBV19 combines with J gene TRBJ1-5; 9 bases map to TRBD1. The sequence was obtained from a young woman in good health and CMV-seronegative. CDR3 protein: CASIWTGASNQPQHF. In DNA, the CDR3 is TGTGCCAGTATCTGGACAGGGGCGAGCAATCAGCCCCAGCATTTT.